This T cell receptor (beta chain) was identified in a study of T cells in Graves' hyperthyroidism and ophthalmopathy. RNA transcripts were the template for amplifying TCR beta CDR3 regions. Using the HTBI primer set, a first-round RT-PCR was run on the TCR CDR3. TCRdb reanalysed the multiplex PCR reads using MiXCR and keeps one entry per CDR3 protein. The sample consists of hundreds of thousands of distinct CDR3 sequences, more than 15% of them appearing once. The CDR3 length is 11 residues. CDR1 and CDR2 (germline): SQVTM, ANQGSEA. V was shortened by 4 bases and J by 6 bases, with 7 bases between the two germline ends.

Specimen: blood. J is TRBJ2-4 and V is TRBV29-1; D possibly corresponds to TRBD1 (5 bases). This TCR came from a woman aged 18-29 years with Graves' hyperthyroidism. The CDR3 region is CSVVRGNIQYF. The CDR3 DNA is TGCAGCGTTGTAAGGGGAAACATTCAGTACTTC. Full variable domain (rest looked up from reference TRBV29-1 and TRBJ2-4): SAVISQKPSRDICQRGTSLTIQCQVDSQVTMMFWYRQQPGQSLTLIATANQGSEATYESGFVIDKFPISRPNLTFSTLTVSNMSPEDSSIYLCSVVRGNIQYFGAGTRLSVL.